This TCR beta chain was recovered during a study of long-term antiretroviral therapy in people with HIV. Each sample contained roughly 0.85-10 million cryopreserved PBMC, thawed before DNA extraction. At the survey level, the v3.0 immunoSEQ assay was run. Produced via immunoSEQ multiplex PCR; TCRdb's table is partial and in-frame only. Of 35,000 or so clones listed, roughly 85% are singletons. There are a few counts of this clone. V was clipped by 5 bases and J by 5 bases, with 13 bases between them. This CDR3 has 14 residues. The germline V gene encodes CDR1 SGHTA and CDR2 FQGTGA. This clonotype was sampled from a man aged 18 to 35 with HIV. J is TRBJ2-1 and V is TRBV7-3; the D gene is possibly TRBD1 (6 bases). The sequencing here drew on unsorted PBMCs, taken 2.2 years after starting antiretroviral therapy. DNA of the CDR3: TGTGCCAGCAGCCGAGGCCCAGGGGACAATGAGCAGTTCTTC. It is translated as CASSRGPGDNEQFF.